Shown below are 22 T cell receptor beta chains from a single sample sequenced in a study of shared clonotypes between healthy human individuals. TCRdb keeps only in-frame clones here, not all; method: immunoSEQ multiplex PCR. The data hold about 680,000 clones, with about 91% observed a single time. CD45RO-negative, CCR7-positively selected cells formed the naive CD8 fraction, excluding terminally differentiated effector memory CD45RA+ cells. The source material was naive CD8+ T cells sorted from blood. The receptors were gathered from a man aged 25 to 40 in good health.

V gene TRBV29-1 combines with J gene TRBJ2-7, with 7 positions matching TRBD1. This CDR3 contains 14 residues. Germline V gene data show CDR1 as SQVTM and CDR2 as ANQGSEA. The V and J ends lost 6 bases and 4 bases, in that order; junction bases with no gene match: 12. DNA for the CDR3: TGCAGCGTGACGTTACAGGGGCCTGGTTACGAGCAGTACTTC. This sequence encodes CSVTLQGPGYEQYF.

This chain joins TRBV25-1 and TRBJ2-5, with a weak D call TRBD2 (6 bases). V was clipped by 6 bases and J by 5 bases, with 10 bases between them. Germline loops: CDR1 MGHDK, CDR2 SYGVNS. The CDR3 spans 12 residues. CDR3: CASSGGFETQYF. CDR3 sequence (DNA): TGTGCCAGCAGCGGGGGATTCGAGACCCAGTACTTC.

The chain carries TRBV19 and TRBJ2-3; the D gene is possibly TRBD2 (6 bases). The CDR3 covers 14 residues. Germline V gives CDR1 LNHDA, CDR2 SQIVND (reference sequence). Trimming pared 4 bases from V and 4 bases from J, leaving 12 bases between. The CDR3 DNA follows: TGTGCCAGTAGTACCGCCGGGACTTCAGATACGCAGTATTTT. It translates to CASSTAGTSDTQYF.

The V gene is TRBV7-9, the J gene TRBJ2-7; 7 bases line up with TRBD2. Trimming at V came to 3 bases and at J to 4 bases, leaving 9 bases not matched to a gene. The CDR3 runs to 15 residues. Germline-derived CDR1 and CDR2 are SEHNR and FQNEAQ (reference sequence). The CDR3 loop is CASSLTSRGGYEQYF. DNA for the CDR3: TGTGCCAGCAGCTTGACTAGCCGAGGTGGTTACGAGCAGTACTTC.

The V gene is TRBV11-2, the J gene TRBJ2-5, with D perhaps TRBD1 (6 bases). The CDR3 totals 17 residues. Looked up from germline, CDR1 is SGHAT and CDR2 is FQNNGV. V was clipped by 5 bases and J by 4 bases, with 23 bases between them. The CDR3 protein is CASSPGAGAFPGETQYF. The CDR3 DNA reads TGTGCCAGCAGCCCCGGGGCAGGGGCCTTCCCCGGAGAGACCCAGTACTTC.

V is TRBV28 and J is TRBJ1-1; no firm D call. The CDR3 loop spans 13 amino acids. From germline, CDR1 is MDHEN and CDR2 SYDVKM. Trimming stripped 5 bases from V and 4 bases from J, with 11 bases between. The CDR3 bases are TGTGCCAGCAGTCCTACACGGGGCACTGAAGCTTTCTTT. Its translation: CASSPTRGTEAFF.

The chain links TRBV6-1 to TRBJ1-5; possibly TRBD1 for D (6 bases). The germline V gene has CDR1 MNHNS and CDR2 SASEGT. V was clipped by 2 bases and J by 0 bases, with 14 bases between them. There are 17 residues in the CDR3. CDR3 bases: TGTGCCAGCAGTGAATACGGGACATTGTATAGCAATCAGCCCCAGCATTTT. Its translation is CASSEYGTLYSNQPQHF.

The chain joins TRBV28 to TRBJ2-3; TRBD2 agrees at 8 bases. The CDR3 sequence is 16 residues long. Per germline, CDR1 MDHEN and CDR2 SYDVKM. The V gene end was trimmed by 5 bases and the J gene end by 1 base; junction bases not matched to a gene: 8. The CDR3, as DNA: TGTGCCAGCAGTCCGTCAGCGGGAGCAGGCACAGATACGCAGTATTTT. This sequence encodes CASSPSAGAGTDTQYF.

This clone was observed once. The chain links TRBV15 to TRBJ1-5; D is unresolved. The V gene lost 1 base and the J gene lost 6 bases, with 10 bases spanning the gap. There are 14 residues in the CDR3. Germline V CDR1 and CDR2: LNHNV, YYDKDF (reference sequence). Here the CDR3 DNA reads TGTGCCACCAGCAGAGTCGGGGAAGGTCAGCCCCAGCATTTT. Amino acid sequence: CATSRVGEGQPQHF.

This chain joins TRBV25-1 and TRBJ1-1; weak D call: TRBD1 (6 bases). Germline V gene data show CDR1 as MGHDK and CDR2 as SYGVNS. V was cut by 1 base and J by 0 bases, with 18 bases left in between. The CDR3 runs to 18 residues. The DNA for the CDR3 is TGTGCCAGCAGTGAATTCCTAGAGCGGGACAATATGAACACTGAAGCTTTCTTT. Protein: CASSEFLERDNMNTEAFF.

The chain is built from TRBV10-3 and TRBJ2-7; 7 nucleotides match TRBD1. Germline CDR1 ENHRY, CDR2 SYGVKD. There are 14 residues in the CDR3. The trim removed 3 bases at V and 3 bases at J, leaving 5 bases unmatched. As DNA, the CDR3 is TGTGCCATCAGTGAAACGACAGGGCACTACGAGCAGTACTTC. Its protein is CAISETTGHYEQYF.

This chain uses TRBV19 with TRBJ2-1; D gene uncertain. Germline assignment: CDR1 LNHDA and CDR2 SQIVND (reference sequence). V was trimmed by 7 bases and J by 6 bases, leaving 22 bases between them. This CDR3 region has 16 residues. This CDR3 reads CASTSPWSVEANEQFF. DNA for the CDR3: TGTGCCAGTACCTCCCCCTGGTCAGTTGAGGCCAATGAGCAGTTCTTC.

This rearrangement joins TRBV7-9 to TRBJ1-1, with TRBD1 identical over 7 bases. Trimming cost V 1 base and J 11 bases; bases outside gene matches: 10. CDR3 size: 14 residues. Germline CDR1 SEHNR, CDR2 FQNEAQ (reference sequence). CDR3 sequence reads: CASSLVTGAYGAFF. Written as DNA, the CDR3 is TGTGCCAGCAGCTTAGTAACAGGGGCGTATGGCGCTTTCTTT. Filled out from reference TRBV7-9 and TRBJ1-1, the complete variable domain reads DTGVSQNPRHKITKRGQNVTFRCDPISEHNRLYWYRQTLGQGPEFLTYFQNEAQLEKSRLLSDRFSAERPKGSFSTLEIQRTEQGDSAMYLCASSLVTGAYGAFFGQGTRLTVV.

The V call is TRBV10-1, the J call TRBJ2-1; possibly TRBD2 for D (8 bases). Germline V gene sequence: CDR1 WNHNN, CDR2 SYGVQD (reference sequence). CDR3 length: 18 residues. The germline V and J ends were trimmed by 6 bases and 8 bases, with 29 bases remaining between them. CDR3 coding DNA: TGCGCCAGCAGCGCCAGGGGGGCGGTGAGCGGGGGCAGCGATGAGCAGTTCTTC. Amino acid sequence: CASSARGAVSGGSDEQFF.

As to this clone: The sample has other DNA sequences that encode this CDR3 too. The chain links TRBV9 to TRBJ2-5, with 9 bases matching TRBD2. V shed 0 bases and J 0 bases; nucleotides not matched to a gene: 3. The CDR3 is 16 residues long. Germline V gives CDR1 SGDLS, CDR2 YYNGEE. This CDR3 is CASSVGTSGYQETQYF. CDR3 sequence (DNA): TGTGCCAGCAGCGTAGGCACTAGCGGGTACCAAGAGACCCAGTACTTC.

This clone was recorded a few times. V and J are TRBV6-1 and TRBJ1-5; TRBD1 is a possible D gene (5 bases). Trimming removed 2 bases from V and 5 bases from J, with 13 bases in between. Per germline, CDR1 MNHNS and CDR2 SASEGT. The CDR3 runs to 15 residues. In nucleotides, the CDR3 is TGTGCCAGCAGTGAATGGGACTGGGATGATCAGCCCCAGCATTTT. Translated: CASSEWDWDDQPQHF.

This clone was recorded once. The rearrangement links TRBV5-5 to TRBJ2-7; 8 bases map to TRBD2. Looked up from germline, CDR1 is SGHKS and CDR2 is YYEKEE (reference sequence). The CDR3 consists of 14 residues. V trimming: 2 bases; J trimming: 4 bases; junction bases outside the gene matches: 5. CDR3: CASSLSGRVYEQYF. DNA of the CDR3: TGTGCCAGCAGCTTAAGCGGGAGAGTTTACGAGCAGTACTTC.

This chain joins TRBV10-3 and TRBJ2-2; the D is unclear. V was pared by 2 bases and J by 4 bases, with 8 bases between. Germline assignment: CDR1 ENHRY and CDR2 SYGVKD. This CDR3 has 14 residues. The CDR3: CAISERGPTGELFF. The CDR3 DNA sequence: TGTGCCATCAGTGAGAGAGGTCCCACCGGGGAGCTGTTTTTT.

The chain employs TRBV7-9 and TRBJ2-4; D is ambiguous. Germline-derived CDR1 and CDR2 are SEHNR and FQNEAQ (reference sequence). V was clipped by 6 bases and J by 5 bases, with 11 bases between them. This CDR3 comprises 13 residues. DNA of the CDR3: TGTGCCAGCAGTATAACTGGGGAAAACATTCAGTACTTC. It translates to CASSITGENIQYF.

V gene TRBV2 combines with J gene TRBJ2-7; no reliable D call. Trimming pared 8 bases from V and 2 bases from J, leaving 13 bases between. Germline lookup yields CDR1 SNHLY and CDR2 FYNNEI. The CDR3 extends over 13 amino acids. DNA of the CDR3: TGTGCCAGCCGTCTTGGCGGTCCCTACGAGCAGTACTTC. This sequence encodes CASRLGGPYEQYF.

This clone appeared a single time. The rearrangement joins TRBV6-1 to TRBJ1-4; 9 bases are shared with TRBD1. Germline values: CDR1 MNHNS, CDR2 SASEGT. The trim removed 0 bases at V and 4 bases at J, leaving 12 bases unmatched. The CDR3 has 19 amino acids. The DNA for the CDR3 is TGTGCCAGCAGTGAAGCTCGGGGACAGGGATTTGCCGGTAATGAAAAACTGTTTTTT. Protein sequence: CASSEARGQGFAGNEKLFF.

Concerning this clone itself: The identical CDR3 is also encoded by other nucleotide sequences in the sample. CDR3 in amino acids: CASSSFYEQYF. For the CDR3, the DNA is TGTGCCAGCAGTTCGTTCTACGAGCAGTACTTC. This chain joins TRBV28 and TRBJ2-7; D not certain. The V end was cut by 4 bases, the J end by 3 bases, with 4 bases between. Germline values: CDR1 MDHEN, CDR2 SYDVKM. The CDR3 covers 11 residues.